What follows describes a single T cell receptor (beta chain). Many counts were recorded for this clonotype. What this receptor recognizes is not known. Base qualities were left out, and no much larger clone turns up one base away. The data are from a study of spatial heterogeneity in lung cancer (dated by TCRdb to 2018 to 2020). Background for the entire study: Samples were obtained from 72 patients with early-stage, untreated non-small cell lung cancer from the lung TRACERx cohort. Follow-up PBMC samples were sequenced whenever available, with a median time to follow-up of approximately 23 months after resection. Beta-chain transcripts were consistently detected in greater numbers than alpha-chain transcripts, which likely reflects a higher abundance of beta-chain transcripts. In the raw uncorrected reads, each unique combination of TCR and UMI appeared on average more than ten times. The study quantitatively compared TCR alpha and beta repertoires across multiple tumor regions, matched nontumor lung and blood in non-small cell lung cancer. The study linked features of the TCR repertoire to counts of nonsynonymous mutations, which were determined by whole-exome sequencing of tumor tissue. At surgery, some 220 tumor regions, almost 65 matched nontumor lung samples and 56 PBMC samples were TCR-sequenced for both alpha and beta chains.

Libraries were built with 5' RACE. The listed sequencing device is NextSeq 500. In the TCR library protocol, a unique molecular identifier was attached to each TCR cDNA molecule so that PCR and sequencing errors could be corrected. The paper's processing steps were these. Decombinator tools were used for TCR identification, UMI-based error correction and CDR3 extraction. Expanded TCRs were defined as those above a frequency of 2 per 1,000, corresponding to the top 1% of the tumor frequency distribution. Each repertoire was subsampled 100 times to 5,000 TCRs, after which Renyi diversity was computed with the R vegan package. CDR3 similarity networks were built from amino acid triplet string-kernel similarity, connecting CDR3s with pairwise similarity above 0.82. TCRdb took the public reads, trimmed them with fastp at Q25, ran MiXCR for clone calling and kept in-frame beta chains. Rows merge per CDR3 protein into single entries with the most common DNA and genes. These V and J calls are TCRdb output, not the study's own analysis. This sample is represented by around 110,000 distinct CDR3 sequences; 9% to 15% of them were singletons. The ten largest clonotypes hold roughly 17% of the sample.

Overall study results and their limits: Ubiquitous expanded tumor TCRs were detected in blood more often at tumor resection than at routine follow-up. Comparisons of baseline and follow-up blood repertoires included only 15 or so patients. Confirming at a functional level the hypothesis that regional TCRs recognize regional mutations was considered to require additional single-cell paired TCR alpha and beta sequencing.

The time point label corresponds to: blood at routine non-recurrence follow-up after resection. For TCR sequencing, whole RNA was extracted from tumor and nontumor lung tissue, or from cryopreserved PBMC samples, and no cell sorting was done. A patient was chosen for TCR sequencing only when enough RNA was available from at least two tumor regions. The receptor's source is a male donor with early-stage non-small cell lung cancer. Sequencing was performed on PBMCs, taken at follow-up.

The CDR3 reads as follows: CSARGQPQETQYF. The DNA is as follows: TGCAGTGCTAGGGGACAGCCTCAAGAGACCCAGTACTTC. The V gene is TRBV20-1 and the J gene is TRBJ2-5; 7 central nucleotides agree with TRBD1. Measured from the cysteine to the phenylalanine, the CDR3 is 13 residues long. Only CDR3 DNA is held: 39 bases, read in frame from base 1. The germline V gene encodes CDR1 DFQATT and CDR2 SNEGSKA (reference sequence). Germline trimming amounts to 3 bases on V and 2 bases on J, with 3 as the count of junction bases outside the gene matches.